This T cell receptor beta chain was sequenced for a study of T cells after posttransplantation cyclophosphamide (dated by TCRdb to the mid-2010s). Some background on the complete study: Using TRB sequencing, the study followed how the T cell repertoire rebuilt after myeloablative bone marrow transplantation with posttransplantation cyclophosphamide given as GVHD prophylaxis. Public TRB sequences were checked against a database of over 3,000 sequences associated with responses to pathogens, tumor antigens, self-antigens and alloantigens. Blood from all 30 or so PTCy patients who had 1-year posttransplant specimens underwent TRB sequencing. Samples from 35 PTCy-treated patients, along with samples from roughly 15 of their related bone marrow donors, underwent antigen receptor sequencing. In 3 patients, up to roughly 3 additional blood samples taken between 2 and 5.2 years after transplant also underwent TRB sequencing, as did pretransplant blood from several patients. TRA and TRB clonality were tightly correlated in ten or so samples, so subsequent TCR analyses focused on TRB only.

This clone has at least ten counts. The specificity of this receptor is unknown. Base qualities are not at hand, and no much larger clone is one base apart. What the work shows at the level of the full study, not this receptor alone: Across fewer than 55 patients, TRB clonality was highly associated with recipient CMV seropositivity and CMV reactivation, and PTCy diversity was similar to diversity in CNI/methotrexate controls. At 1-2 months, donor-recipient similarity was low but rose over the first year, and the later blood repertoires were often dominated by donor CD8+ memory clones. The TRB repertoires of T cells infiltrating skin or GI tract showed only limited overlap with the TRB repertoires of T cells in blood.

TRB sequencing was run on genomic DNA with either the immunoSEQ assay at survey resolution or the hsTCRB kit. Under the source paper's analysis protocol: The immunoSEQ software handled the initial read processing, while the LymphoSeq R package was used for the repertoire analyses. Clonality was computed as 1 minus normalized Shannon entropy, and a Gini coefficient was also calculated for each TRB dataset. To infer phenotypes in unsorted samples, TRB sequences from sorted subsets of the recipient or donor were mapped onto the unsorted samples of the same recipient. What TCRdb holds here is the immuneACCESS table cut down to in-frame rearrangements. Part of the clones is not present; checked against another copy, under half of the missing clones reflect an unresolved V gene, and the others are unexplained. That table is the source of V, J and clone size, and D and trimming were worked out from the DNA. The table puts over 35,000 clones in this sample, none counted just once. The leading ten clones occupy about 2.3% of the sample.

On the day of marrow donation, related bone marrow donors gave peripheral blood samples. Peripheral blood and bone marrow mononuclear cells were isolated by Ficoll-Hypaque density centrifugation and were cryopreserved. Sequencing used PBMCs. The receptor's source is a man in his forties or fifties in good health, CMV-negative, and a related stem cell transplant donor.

The DNA sequence follows: TGCGCCAGCAGCTTGGTGCAGGGGGCCTATGGCTACACCTTC. Its protein product is CASSLVQGAYGYTF. The receptor chain draws on TRBV5-1 and TRBJ1-2; TRBD1 agrees with 8 junctional bases. The CDR3 has 14 amino acids, counting the end cysteine and phenylalanine. Just CDR3 DNA is preserved here, 42 bases in frame from base 1. The germline V gene gives CDR1 as SGHRS and CDR2 as YFSETQ. Trimming takes 0 bases off V and 4 bases off J; junction bases not matched to a gene: 2.